Listed below are T cell receptor beta chains from one sample, sequenced in a study of blood T cell repertoires in COVID-19. Some clones are missing from TCRdb's copy, which holds only in-frame ones; the method was immunoSEQ multiplex PCR. The sample includes 95,000 to 150,000 clones, approximately 74% seen only once; the top ten take about 5.5%. Input material: peripheral blood. The receptor source for this set is a man at least 80 years old with COVID-19, enrolled during active disease. CDR3s include the opening cysteine and the closing phenylalanine or tryptophan. A D gene is named only where the DNA matches it firmly. Expanded clones get a size class; other rows say once, few or many, or leave the size out.

abundance	v_gene	d_gene	j_gene	CDR3aa	CDR3nt
once	TRBV18	TRBD1	TRBJ1-2	CASSPGTGRGGYTF	TGTGCCAGCTCACCAGGGACAGGGCGGGGTGGCTACACCTTC
-	TRBV7-6	-	TRBJ2-1	CASSPDFYNEQFF	TGTGCCAGCAGCCCAGACTTCTACAATGAGCAGTTCTTC
-	TRBV9	TRBD1	TRBJ2-7	CASSPRQGPATGEQYF	TGTGCCAGCAGCCCCCGACAGGGGCCAGCAACCGGCGAGCAGTACTTC
few	TRBV9	-	TRBJ2-7	CASSVWAAGFDEQYF	TGTGCCAGCAGCGTATGGGCTGCCGGTTTCGACGAGCAGTACTTC
-	TRBV7-8	-	TRBJ1-5	CASSLSEGFYQPQHF	TGTGCCAGCAGCTTGTCGGAGGGATTTTATCAGCCCCAGCATTTT
-	TRBV15	TRBD2	TRBJ2-1	CATSRELAHSSYNEQFF	TGTGCCACCAGCAGAGAACTAGCGCATAGCTCCTACAATGAGCAGTTCTTC
-	TRBV6-2/TRBV6-3	TRBD1	TRBJ2-3	CASSLDRGTDTQYF	TGTGCCAGCAGCTTGGACAGGGGAACGGATACGCAGTATTTT
-	TRBV28	TRBD1	TRBJ1-6	CASRTGGSQSSPLHF	TGTGCCAGCAGAACAGGGGGCTCACAATCTTCACCCCTCCACTTT
-	TRBV7-6	TRBD1	TRBJ1-5	CASSLAQGGTGNQPQHF	TGTGCCAGCAGCTTAGCGCAAGGTGGGACAGGCAATCAGCCCCAGCATTTT
-	TRBV18	-	TRBJ1-1	CASSLQGTEAFF	TGTGCCAGCTCATTACAGGGCACTGAAGCTTTCTTT
-	TRBV27	-	TRBJ1-1	CASSGWGRVNTEAFF	TGTGCCAGCAGCGGTTGGGGCAGGGTGAACACTGAAGCTTTCTTT
-	TRBV19	TRBD2	TRBJ2-5	CASSPRTSGIETQYF	TGTGCCAGTAGTCCACGGACTAGCGGCATCGAGACCCAGTACTTC
once	TRBV6-6	TRBD2	TRBJ2-1	CASSPGLAGYNEQFF	TGTGCCAGCAGCCCGGGACTAGCGGGTTACAATGAGCAGTTCTTC
-	TRBV4-1	-	TRBJ1-1	CASSPSFSDGELFF	TGCGCCAGCAGCCCCTCCTTTTCTGACGGGGAGCTTTTCTTT
-	TRBV29-1	-	TRBJ2-7	CSALLRVTRSSYEQYF	TGCAGCGCCCTACTTCGGGTGACGCGGAGCTCCTACGAGCAGTACTTC
-	TRBV5-4	TRBD2	TRBJ2-7	CASSGEGLHHYEQYF	TGTGCCAGCAGCGGGGAGGGACTACACCACTACGAGCAGTACTTC
few	TRBV24-1	TRBD2	TRBJ2-5	CATSDLRGRGQETQYF	TGTGCCACCAGTGATTTGCGCGGGAGGGGGCAAGAGACCCAGTACTTC
-	TRBV7-6	TRBD1	TRBJ2-6	CASSLFPPGTGLNSGANVLTF	TGTGCCAGCAGCTTATTCCCCCCCGGGACAGGCCTTAACTCTGGGGCCAACGTCCTGACTTTC
-	TRBV5-6	-	TRBJ1-1	CASSLVSGAGGLNTEAFF	TGTGCCAGCAGCTTAGTTTCTGGGGCGGGAGGACTGAACACTGAAGCTTTCTTT
-	TRBV6-5	-	TRBJ2-2	CASTNGGRTGELFF	TGTGCCAGCACCAACGGGGGAAGGACCGGGGAGCTGTTTTTT
once	TRBV6-5	-	TRBJ2-5	CASSSSASLAQYF	TGTGCCAGCAGTTCCAGCGCTTCGTTGGCCCAGTACTTC
-	TRBV7-3	-	TRBJ2-2	CASSLRGRGTGELFF	TGTGCCAGCAGCTTAAGGGGCCGAGGCACCGGGGAGCTGTTTTTT
-	TRBV15	TRBD1	TRBJ2-1	CATSRQTGDNEQFF	TGTGCCACCAGCAGGCAGACAGGGGACAATGAGCAGTTCTTC
-	TRBV15	TRBD2	TRBJ2-1	CATSRETSGRGEQFF	TGTGCCACCAGCAGAGAAACTAGCGGGAGGGGTGAGCAGTTCTTC
-	TRBV6-5	TRBD1	TRBJ1-1	CASRNRGANTEAFF	TGTGCCAGCAGAAACAGGGGGGCCAACACTGAAGCTTTCTTT
-	TRBV4-1	TRBD1	TRBJ2-2	CASSPPGGLVTGELFF	TGCGCCAGCAGCCCCCCAGGGGGCTTGGTCACCGGGGAGCTGTTTTTT
-	TRBV11-2	TRBD1	TRBJ2-5	CASSFGTVQETQYF	TGTGCCAGCAGCTTCGGGACAGTCCAAGAGACCCAGTACTTC
-	TRBV6-6	-	TRBJ2-7	CASSFWGGQDEQYF	TGTGCCAGCAGTTTCTGGGGGGGCCAGGACGAGCAGTACTTC
-	TRBV7-2	TRBD1	TRBJ1-1	CASRPHTGQGEAFF	TGTGCCAGCAGACCTCACACTGGACAGGGAGAAGCTTTCTTT
-	TRBV11-2	TRBD1	TRBJ2-7	CASSLGTGGFYEQYF	TGTGCCAGCAGCTTAGGGACAGGGGGGTTCTACGAGCAGTACTTC
-	TRBV3-1/TRBV3-2	-	TRBJ2-7	CASSQDLGDPGVYEQYF	TGTGCCAGCAGCCAAGACCTGGGAGACCCCGGGGTTTACGAGCAGTACTTC
few	TRBV29-1	-	TRBJ2-1	CSVVAWESYNEQFF	TGCAGCGTTGTCGCTTGGGAGTCCTACAATGAGCAGTTCTTC
-	TRBV13	-	TRBJ2-7	CASSLQGSYEQYF	TGTGCCAGCAGCCTCCAGGGATCCTACGAGCAGTACTTC
-	TRBV7-4	-	TRBJ2-3	CASSLRFDRGTDTQYF	TGTGCCAGCAGCTTACGTTTCGACCGGGGCACAGATACGCAGTATTTT
-	TRBV3-1/TRBV3-2	TRBD1	TRBJ1-4	CASSQRQGRNEKLFF	TGTGCCAGCAGCCAACGACAGGGCCGTAATGAAAAACTGTTTTTT
-	TRBV7-3	-	TRBJ2-1	CASSLSVYNEQFF	TGTGCCAGCAGCTTAAGCGTATACAATGAGCAGTTCTTC
-	TRBV5-1	-	TRBJ1-6	CASSLGPSSYNSPLHF	TGCGCCAGCAGCTTGGGCCCGAGCTCCTATAATTCACCCCTCCACTTT
-	TRBV13	-	TRBJ1-2	CASSLVQGVYGYTF	TGTGCCAGCAGCTTAGTTCAGGGTGTCTATGGCTACACCTTC
-	TRBV19	TRBD2	TRBJ2-1	CASRTGVAGVYNEQFF	TGTGCCAGCAGAACGGGGGTAGCGGGAGTCTACAATGAGCAGTTCTTC
-	TRBV28	TRBD2	TRBJ2-2	CASRPLLRTSGYTGELFF	TGTGCCAGCAGACCACTACTCCGGACTAGCGGATACACCGGGGAGCTGTTTTTT